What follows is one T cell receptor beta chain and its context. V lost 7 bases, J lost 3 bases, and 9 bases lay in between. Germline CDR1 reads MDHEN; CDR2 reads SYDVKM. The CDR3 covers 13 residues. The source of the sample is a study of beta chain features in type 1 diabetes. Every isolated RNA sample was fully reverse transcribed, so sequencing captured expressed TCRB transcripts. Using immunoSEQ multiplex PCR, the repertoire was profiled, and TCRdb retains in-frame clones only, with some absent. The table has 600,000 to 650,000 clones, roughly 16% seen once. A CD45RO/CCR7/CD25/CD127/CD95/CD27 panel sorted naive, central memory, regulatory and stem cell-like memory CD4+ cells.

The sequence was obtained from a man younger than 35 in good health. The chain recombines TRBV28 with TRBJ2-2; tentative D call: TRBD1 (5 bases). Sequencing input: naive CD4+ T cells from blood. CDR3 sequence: CASNTGYTGELFF. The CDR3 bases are TGTGCCAGCAATACAGGCTACACCGGGGAGCTGTTTTTT.